The sequence of this TCR beta chain was determined in a study of cytomegalovirus exposure and HLA in healthy donors. Findings of the study overall: Most sequenced TCRs were rare (though some public TCRs occurred in many donors).

Sequencing was performed with immunoSEQ multiplex PCR; in TCRdb, only in-frame clones are kept and a portion is missing. In the table there are approximately 97,000 clones, 85% to 95% of which are singletons. Between the trimmed V and J ends, which lost 3 bases and 4 bases, there was a span of 12 bases. The CDR3 loop spans 14 amino acids. The V gene's germline CDR1 is LNHDA and CDR2 SQIVND (reference sequence). Of note for this clone: Its cognate antigen is unknown.

This clonotype originated in a woman between 18 and 29 years old in good health and CMV-seronegative. The sample comprised PBMCs. The chain carries TRBV19 and TRBJ1-1, with a tentative D call TRBD1 (6 bases). The CDR3 here is CASSMRGEGTEAFF. The CDR3 bases are TGTGCCAGTAGTATGAGGGGGGAGGGCACTGAAGCTTTCTTT.